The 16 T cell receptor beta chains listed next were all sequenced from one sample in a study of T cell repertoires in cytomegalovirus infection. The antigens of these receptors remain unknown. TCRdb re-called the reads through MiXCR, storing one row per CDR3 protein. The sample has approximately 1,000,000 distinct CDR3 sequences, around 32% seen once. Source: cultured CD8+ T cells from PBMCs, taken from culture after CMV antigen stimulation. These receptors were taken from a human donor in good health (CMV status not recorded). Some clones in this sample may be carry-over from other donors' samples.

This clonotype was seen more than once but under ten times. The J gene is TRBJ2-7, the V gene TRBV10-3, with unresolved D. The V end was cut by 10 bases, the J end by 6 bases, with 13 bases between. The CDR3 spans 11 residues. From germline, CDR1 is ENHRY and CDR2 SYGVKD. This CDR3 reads CATSGRAEQYV. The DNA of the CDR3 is TGTGCCACCTCAGGTCGGGCCGAGCAGTACGTC.

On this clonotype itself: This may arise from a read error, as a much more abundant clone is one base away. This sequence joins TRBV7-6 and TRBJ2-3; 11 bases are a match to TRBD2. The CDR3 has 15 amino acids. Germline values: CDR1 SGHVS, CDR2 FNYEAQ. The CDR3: CASSLAGGPADTEYF. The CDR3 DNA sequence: TGTGCCAGCAGTTTAGCGGGGGGGCCCGCAGATACGGAGTATTTT.

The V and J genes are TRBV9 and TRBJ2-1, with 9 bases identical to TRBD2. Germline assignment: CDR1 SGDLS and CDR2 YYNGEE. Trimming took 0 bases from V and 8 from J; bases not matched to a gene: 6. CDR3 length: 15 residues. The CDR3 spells CASSVAAGGRHEQFF. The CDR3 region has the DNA TGTGCCAGCAGCGTAGCTGCGGGGGGGAGACATGAGCAGTTCTTC.

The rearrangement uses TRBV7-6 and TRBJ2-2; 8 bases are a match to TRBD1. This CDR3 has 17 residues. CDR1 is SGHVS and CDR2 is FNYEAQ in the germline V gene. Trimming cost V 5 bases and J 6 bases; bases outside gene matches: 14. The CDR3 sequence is CASSPYLGQVSPGELFF. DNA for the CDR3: TGTGCCAGCAGCCCTTACTTGGGACAGGTTTCCCCCGGGGAGCTGTTTTTT.

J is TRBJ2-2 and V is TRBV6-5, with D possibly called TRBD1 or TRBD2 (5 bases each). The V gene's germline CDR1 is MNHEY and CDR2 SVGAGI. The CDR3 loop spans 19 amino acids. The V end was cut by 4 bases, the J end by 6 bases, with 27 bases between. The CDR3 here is CASSSPATFRGPRPGELFF. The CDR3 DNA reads TGTGCCAGCAGTTCCCCGGCAACTTTCCGGGGCCCACGCCCCGGGGAGCTGTTTTTT.

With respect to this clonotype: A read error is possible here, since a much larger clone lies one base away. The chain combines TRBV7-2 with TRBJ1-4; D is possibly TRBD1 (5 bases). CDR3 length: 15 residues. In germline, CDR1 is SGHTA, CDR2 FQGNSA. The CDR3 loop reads CVSSFRQGLSEKLFF. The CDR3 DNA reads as TGTGTCAGCAGCTTTAGGCAGGGTCTTAGTGAAAAACTGTTTTTT.

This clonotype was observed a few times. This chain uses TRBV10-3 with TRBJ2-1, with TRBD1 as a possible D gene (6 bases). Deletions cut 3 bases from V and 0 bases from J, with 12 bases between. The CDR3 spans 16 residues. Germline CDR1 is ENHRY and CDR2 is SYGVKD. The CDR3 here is CAISEKQGHSYNEQFF. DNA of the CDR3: TGTGCCATCAGTGAAAAACAGGGACACTCCTACAATGAGCAGTTCTTC.

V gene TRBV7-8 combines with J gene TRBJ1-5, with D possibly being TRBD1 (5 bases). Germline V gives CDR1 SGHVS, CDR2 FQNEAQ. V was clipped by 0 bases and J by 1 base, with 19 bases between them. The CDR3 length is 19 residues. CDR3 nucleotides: TGTGCCAGCAGCTTAGCGTTAGGGTTTGTGGGGGACAGCAATCAGCCCCAGCATTTT. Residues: CASSLALGFVGDSNQPQHF.

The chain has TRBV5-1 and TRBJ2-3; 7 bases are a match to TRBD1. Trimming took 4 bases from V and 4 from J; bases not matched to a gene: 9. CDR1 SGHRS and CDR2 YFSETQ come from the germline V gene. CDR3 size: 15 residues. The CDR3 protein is CASSGGQASADTQYF. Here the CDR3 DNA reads TGCGCCAGCAGCGGCGGACAGGCGTCGGCAGATACGCAGTATTTT. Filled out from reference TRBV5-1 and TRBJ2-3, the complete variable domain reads KAGVTQTPRYLIKTRGQQVTLSCSPISGHRSVSWYQQTPGQGLQFLFEYFSETQRNKGNFPGRFSGRQFSNSRSEMNVSTLELGDSALYLCASSGGQASADTQYFGPGTRLTVL.

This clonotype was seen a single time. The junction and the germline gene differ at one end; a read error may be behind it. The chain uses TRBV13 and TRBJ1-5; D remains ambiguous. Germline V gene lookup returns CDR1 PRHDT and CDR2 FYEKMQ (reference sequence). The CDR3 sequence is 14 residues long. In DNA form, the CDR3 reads TGTGCCAGCAGCTTAGGCACACCCAATCGGCCCCAGCATTTT. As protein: CASSLGTPNRPQHF.

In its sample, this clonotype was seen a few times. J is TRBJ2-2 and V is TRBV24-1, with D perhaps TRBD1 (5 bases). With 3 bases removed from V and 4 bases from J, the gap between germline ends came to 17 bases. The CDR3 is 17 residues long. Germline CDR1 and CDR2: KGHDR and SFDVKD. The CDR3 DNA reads TGTGCCACCAGTGATACCGGTGTATTAGGGGCCACCGGGGAGCTGTTTTTT. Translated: CATSDTGVLGATGELFF.

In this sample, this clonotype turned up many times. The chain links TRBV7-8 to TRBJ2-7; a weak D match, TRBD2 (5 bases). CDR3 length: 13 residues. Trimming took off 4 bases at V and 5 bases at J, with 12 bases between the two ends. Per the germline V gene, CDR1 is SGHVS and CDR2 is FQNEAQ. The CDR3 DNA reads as TGTGCCAGCAGCTCCGGGATCCTTGACGAGCAGTACTTC. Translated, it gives CASSSGILDEQYF.

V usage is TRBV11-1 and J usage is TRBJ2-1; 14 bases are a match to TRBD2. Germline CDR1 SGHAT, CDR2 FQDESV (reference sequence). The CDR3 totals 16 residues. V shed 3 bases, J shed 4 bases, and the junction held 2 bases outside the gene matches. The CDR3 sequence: CASSLTSGGVYNEQFF. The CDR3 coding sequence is TGTGCCAGCAGCTTGACTAGCGGGGGGGTATACAATGAGCAGTTCTTC. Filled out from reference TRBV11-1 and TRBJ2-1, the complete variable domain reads EAEVAQSPRYKITEKSQAVAFWCDPISGHATLYWYRQILGQGPELLVQFQDESVVDDSQLPKDRFSAERLKGVDSTLKIQPAELGDSAMYLCASSLTSGGVYNEQFFGPGTRLTVL.

The CDR3 sequence is CASSPLGTSGGDEQFF. The CDR3, as DNA: TGCGCCAGCAGCCCCCTAGGGACTAGCGGGGGAGATGAGCAGTTCTTC. The chain couples TRBV4-1 to TRBJ2-1; the match to TRBD2 covers 14 bases. Germline V gene sequence: CDR1 MGHRA, CDR2 YSYEKL. Trimming took 4 bases from V and 8 from J; bases not matched to a gene: 7. The CDR3 consists of 16 residues.

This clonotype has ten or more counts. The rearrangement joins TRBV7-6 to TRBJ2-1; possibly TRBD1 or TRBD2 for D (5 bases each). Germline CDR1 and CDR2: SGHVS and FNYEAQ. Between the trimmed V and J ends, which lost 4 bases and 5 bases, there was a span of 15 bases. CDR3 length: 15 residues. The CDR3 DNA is TGTGCCAGCAGCTCCCGGGACCACCAGAACAATGAGCAGTTCTTC. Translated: CASSSRDHQNNEQFF.

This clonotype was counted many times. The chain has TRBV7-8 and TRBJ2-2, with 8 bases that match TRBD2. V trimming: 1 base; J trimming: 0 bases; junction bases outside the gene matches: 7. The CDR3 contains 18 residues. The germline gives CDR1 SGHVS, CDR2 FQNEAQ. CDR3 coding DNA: TGTGCCAGCAGCTTAGAAAAGACTAGCGCTTCGAACACCGGGGAGCTGTTTTTT. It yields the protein CASSLEKTSASNTGELFF. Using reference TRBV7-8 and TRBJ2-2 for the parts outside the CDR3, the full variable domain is GAGVSQSPRYKVAKRGQDVALRCDPISGHVSLFWYQQALGQGPEFLTYFQNEAQLDKSGLPSDRFFAERPEGSVSTLKIQRTQQEDSAVYLCASSLEKTSASNTGELFFGEGSRLTVL.